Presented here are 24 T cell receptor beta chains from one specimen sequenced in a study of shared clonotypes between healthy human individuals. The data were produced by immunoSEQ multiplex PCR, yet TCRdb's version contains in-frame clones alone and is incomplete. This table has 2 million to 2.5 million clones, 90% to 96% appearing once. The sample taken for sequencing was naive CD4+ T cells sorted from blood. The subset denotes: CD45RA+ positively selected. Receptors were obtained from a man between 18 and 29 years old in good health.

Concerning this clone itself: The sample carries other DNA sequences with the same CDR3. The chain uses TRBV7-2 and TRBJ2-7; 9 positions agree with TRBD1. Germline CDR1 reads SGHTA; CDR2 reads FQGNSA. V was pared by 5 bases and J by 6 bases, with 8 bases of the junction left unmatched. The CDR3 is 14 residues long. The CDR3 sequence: CASSLDRGVGEQYF. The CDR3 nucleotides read TGTGCCAGCAGCCTCGACAGGGGGGTGGGCGAGCAGTACTTC.

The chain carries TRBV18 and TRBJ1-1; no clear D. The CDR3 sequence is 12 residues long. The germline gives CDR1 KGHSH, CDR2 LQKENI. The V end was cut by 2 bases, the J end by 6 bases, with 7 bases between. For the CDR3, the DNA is TGTGCCAGCTCACCAGGGTTCTCTGAAGCTTTCTTT. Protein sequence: CASSPGFSEAFF.

The CDR3 region is CASSTRTGGSVYTF. The CDR3 nucleotides read TGTGCCAGCAGTACCCGGACAGGGGGGTCGGTCTACACCTTC. The chain links TRBV28 to TRBJ1-2, with 10 bases aligning to TRBD1. V shed 5 bases, J shed 10 bases, and the junction held 10 bases outside the gene matches. The CDR3 length is 14 residues. Germline V lookup: CDR1 MDHEN, CDR2 SYDVKM.

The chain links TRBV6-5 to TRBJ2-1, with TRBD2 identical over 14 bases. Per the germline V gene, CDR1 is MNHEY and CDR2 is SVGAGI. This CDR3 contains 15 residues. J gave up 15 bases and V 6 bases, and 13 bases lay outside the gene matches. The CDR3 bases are TGTGCCAGCAGACCCGGACTAGCGGGGGGCATGAGGCGGTTCTTC. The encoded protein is CASRPGLAGGMRRFF.

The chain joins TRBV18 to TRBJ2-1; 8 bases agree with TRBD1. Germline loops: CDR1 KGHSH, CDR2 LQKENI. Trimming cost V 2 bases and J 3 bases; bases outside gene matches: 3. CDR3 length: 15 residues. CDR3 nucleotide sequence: TGTGCCAGCTCACCAGGGGGACAGGTCTACAATGAGCAGTTCTTC. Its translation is CASSPGGQVYNEQFF.

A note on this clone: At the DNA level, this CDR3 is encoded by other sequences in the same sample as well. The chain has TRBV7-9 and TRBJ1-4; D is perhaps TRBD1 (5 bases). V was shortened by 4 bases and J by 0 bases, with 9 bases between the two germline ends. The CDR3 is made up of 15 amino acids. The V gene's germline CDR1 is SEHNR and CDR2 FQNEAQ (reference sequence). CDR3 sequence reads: CASSSPTATNEKLFF. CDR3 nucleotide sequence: TGTGCCAGCAGCTCCCCGACAGCAACTAATGAAAAACTGTTTTTT.

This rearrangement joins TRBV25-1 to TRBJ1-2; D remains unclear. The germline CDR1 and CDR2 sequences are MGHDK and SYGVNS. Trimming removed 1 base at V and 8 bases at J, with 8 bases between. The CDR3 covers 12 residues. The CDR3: CASSESEGGYTF. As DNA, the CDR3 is TGTGCCAGCAGTGAATCTGAAGGCGGCTACACCTTC.

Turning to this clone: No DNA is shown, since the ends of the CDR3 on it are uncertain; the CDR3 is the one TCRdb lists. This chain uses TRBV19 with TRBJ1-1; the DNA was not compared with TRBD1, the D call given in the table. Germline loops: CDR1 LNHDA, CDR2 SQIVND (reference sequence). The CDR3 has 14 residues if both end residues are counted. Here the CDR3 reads CASSIDVGQGTNFF.

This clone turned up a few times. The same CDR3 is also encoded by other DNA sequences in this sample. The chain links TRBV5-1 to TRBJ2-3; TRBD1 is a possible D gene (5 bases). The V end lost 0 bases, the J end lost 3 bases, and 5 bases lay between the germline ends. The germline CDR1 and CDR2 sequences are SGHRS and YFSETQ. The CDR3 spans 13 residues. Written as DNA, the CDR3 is TGCGCCAGCAGCTTGGGACAGACAGATACGCAGTATTTT. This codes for CASSLGQTDTQYF.

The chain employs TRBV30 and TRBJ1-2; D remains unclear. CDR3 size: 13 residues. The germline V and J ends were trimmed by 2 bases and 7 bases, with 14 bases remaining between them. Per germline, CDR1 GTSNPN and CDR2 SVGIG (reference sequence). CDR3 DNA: TGTGCCTGGAGTTTTGTGGGCCCACTTGGCTACACCTTC. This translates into CAWSFVGPLGYTF.

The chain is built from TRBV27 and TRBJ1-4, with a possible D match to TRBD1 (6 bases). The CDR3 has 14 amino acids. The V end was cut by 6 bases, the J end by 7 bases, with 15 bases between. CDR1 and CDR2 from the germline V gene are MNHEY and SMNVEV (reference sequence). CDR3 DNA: TGTGCCAGCAGGGGGGCAGGGGTGGCTGAAAAACTGTTTTTT. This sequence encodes CASRGAGVAEKLFF.

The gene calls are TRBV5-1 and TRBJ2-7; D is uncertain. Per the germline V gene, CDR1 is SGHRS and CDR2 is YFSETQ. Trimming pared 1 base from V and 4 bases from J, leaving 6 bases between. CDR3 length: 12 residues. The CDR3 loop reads CASSLQAYEQYF. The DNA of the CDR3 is TGCGCCAGCAGCTTGCAAGCGTACGAGCAGTACTTC.

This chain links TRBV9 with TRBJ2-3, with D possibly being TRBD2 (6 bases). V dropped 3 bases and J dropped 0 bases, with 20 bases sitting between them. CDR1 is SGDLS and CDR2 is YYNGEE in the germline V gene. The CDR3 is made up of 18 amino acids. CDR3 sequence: CASSETPRAGTSTDTQYF. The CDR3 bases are TGTGCCAGCAGCGAAACCCCCCGAGCGGGTACTAGCACAGATACGCAGTATTTT.

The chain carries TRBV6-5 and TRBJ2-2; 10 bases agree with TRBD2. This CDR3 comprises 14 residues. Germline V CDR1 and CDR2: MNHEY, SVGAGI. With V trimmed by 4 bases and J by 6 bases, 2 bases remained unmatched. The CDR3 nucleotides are TGTGCCAGCAGTTCTAGCGGGAGTTCCGGGGAGCTGTTTTTT. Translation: CASSSSGSSGELFF.

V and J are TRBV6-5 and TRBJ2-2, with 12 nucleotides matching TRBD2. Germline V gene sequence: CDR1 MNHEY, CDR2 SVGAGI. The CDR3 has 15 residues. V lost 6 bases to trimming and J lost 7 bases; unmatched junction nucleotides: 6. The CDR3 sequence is CASRTLAGGIGELFF. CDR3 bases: TGTGCCAGCAGAACTCTAGCGGGAGGGATCGGGGAGCTGTTTTTT.

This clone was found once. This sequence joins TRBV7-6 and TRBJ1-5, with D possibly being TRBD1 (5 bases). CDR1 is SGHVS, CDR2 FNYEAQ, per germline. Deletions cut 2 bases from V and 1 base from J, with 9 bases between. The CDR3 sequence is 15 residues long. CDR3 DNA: TGTGCCAGCAGCTTACAGCCAGGGAGCAATCAGCCCCAGCATTTT. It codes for CASSLQPGSNQPQHF.

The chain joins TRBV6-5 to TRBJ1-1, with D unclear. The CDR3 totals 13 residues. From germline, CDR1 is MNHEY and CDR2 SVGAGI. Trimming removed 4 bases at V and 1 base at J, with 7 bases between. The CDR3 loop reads CASSWAPNTEAFF. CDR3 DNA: TGTGCCAGCAGTTGGGCACCGAACACTGAAGCTTTCTTT.

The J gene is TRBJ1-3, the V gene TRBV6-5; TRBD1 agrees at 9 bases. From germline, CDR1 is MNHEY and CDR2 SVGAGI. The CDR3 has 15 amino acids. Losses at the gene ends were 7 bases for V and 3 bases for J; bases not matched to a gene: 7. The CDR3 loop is CASKTGGMGGNTIYF. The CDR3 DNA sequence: TGTGCCAGCAAAACAGGGGGCATGGGTGGAAACACCATATATTTT.

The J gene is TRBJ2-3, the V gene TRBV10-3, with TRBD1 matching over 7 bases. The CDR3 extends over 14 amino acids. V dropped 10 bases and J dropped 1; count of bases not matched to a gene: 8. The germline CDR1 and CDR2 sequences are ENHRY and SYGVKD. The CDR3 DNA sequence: TGTGCCACCACAGGGGCCGGGGGCACAGATACGCAGTATTTT. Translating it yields CATTGAGGTDTQYF.

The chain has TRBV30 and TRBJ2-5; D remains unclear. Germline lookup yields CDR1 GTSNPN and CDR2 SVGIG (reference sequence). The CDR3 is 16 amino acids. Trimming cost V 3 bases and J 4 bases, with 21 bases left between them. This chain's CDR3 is CAWRNGRGLVGETQYF. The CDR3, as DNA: TGTGCCTGGAGAAATGGGCGAGGTTTGGTAGGAGAGACCCAGTACTTC.

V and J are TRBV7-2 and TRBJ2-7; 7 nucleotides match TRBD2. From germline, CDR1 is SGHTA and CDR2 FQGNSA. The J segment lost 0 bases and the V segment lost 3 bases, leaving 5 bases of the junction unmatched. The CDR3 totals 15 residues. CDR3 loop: CASSLIAGSSYEQYF. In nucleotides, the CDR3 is TGTGCCAGCAGCTTGATAGCGGGTAGCTCCTACGAGCAGTACTTC.

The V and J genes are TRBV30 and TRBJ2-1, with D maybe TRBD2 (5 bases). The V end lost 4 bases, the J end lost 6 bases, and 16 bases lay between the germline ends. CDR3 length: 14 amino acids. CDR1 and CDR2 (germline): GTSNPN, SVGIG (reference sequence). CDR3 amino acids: CAWMRAGKGNEQFF. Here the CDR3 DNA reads TGTGCCTGGATGCGGGCTGGGAAGGGCAATGAGCAGTTCTTC. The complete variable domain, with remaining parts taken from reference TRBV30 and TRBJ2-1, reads SQTIHQWPATLVQPVGSPLSLECTVEGTSNPNLYWYRQAAGRGLQLLFYSVGIGQISSEVPQNLSASRPQDRQFILSSKKLLLSDSGFYLCAWMRAGKGNEQFFGPGTRLTVL.

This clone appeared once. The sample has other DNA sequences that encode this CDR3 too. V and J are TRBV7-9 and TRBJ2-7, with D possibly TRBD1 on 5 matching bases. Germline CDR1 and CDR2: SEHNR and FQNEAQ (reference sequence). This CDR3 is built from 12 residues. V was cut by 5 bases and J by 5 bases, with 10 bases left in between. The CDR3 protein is CASSPLGDEQYF. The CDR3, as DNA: TGTGCCAGCAGCCCATTAGGGGACGAGCAGTACTTC.

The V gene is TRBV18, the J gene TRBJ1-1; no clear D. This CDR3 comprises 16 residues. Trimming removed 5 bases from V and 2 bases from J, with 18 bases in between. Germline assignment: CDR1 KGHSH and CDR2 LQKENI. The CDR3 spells CASSATGNYLNTEAFF. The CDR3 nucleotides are TGTGCCAGCTCAGCGACCGGGAATTACCTTAACACTGAAGCTTTCTTT.